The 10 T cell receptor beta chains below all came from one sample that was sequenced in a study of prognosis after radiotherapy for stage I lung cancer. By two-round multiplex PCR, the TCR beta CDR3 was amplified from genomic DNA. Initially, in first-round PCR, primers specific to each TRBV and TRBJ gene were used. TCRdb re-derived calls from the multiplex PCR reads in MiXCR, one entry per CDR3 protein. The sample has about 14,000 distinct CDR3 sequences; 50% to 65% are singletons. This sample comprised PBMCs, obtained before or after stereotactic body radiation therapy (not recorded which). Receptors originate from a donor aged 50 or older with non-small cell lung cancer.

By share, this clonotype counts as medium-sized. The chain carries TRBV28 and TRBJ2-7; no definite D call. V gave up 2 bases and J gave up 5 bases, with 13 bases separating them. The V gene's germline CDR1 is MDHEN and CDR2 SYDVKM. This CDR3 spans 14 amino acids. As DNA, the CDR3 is TGTGCCAGCAGTTTAGGCAGGTCCCTGGACGAGCAGTACTTC. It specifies CASSLGRSLDEQYF.

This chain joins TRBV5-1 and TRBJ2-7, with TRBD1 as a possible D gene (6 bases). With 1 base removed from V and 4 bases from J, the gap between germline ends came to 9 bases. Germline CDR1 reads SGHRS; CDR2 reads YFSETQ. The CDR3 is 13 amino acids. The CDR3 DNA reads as TGCGCCAGCAGCTTGTTCACAGGGTACGAGCAGTACTTC. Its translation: CASSLFTGYEQYF. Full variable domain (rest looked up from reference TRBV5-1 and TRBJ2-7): KAGVTQTPRYLIKTRGQQVTLSCSPISGHRSVSWYQQTPGQGLQFLFEYFSETQRNKGNFPGRFSGRQFSNSRSEMNVSTLELGDSALYLCASSLFTGYEQYFGPGTRLTVT.

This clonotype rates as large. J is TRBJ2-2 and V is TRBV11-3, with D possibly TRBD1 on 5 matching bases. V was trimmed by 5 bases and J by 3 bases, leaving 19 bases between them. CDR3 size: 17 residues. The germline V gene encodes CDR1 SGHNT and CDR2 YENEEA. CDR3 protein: CASSPETPDSYTGELFF. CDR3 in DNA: TGTGCCAGCAGCCCAGAAACCCCAGACAGCTACACCGGGGAGCTGTTTTTT. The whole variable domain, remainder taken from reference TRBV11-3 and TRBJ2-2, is EAGVVQSPRYKIIEKKQPVAFWCNPISGHNTLYWYLQNLGQGPELLIRYENEEAVDDSQLPKDRFSAERLKGVDSTLKIQPAELGDSAVYLCASSPETPDSYTGELFFGEGSRLTVL.

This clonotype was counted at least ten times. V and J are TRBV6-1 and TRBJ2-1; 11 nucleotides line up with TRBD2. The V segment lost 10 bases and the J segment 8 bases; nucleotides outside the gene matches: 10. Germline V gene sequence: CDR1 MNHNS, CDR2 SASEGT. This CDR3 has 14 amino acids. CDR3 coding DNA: TGTGCCACTTCACTAGCGGGAGTTAACTATGAGCAGTTCTTC. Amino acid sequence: CATSLAGVNYEQFF.

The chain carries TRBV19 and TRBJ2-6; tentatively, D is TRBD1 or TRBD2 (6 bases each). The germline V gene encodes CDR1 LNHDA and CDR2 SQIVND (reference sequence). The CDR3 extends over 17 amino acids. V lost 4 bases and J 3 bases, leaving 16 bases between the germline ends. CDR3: CASSTEGGVFGANVLTF. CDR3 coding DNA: TGTGCCAGTAGTACCGAGGGGGGAGTCTTTGGGGCCAACGTCCTGACTTTC.

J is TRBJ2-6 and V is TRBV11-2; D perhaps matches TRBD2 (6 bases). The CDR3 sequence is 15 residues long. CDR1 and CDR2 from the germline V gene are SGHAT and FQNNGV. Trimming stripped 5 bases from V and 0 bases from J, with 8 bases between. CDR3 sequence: CASSAGGSGANVLTF. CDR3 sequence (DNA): TGTGCCAGCAGCGCCGGGGGCTCTGGGGCCAACGTCCTGACTTTC.

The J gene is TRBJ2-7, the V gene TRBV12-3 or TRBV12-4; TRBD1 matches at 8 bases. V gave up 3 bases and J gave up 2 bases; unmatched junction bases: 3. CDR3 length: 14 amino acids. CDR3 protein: CASSLDRVAYEQYF. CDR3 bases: TGTGCCAGCAGTTTGGACAGGGTGGCCTACGAGCAGTACTTC.

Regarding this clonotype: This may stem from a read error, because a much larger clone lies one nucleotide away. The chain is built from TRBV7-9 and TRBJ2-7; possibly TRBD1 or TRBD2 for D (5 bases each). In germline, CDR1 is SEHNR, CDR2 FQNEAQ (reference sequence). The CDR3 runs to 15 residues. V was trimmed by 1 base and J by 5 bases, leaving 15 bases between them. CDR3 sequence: CASSLGRGRVDEQYF. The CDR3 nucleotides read TGTGCCAGCAGCTTAGGCCGGGGACGGGTCGACGAGCAGTACTTC.

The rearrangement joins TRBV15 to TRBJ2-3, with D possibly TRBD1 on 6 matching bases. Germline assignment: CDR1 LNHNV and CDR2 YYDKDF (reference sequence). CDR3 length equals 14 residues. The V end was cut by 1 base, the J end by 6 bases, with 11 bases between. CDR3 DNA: TGTGCCACCAGCAGAGGGACAGAAGCGGATACGCAGTATTTT. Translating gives CATSRGTEADTQYF.

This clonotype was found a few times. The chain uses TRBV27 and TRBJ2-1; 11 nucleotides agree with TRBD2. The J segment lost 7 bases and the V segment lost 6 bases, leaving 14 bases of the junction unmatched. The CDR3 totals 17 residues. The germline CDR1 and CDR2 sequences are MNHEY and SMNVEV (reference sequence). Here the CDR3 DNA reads TGTGCCAGCAGACCCTCTACTAGCGGGAGCCTGTGGAATGAGCAGTTCTTC. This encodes CASRPSTSGSLWNEQFF.